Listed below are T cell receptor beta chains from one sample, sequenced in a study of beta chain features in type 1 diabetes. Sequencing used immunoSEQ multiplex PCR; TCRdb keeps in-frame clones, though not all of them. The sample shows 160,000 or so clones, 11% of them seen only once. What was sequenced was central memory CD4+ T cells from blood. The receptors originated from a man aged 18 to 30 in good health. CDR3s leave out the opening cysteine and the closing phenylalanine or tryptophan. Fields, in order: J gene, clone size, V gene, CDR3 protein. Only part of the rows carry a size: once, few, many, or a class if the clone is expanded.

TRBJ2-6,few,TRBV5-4,ASSFPGQGTSGANVLT
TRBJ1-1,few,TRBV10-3,AIREGGKFTEAF
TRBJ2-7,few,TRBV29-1,SVSGGAPYEQY
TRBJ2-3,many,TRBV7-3,ASSLTKLDTQY
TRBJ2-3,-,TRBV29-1,SVALGLAGPTDTQY
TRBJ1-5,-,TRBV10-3,AISRERGSNQPQH
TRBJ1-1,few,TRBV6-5,ASRDRNTEAF
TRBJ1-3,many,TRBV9,ASSGRSTRGNTIY
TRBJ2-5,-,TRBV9,ASSPSGGRETQY
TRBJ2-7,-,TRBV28,ASSWGSYEQY
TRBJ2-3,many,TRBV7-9,ASSPITKENPSSMDTQY
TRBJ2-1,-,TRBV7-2,ASSRNRGEQF
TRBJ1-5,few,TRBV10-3,AISENNQPQH
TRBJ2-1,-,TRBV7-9,ASSRKGTYNEQF
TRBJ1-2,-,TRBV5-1,ASSRDRSYGYT
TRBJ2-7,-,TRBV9,ASSPGGRQTYEQY
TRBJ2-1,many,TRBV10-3,AISSGSGLYNEQF
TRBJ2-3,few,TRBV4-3,ASSQDRTGPGP
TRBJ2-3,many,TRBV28,ASSFLRQGVKTDTQY
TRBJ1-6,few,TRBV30,AWSVFNSPLH
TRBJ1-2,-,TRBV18,ASSPLNGYT
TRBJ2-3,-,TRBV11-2,ASSYLAGNTDTQY
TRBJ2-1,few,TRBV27,ASSLSGQITGEQF
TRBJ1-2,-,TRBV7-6,ASSPTGNYGYT
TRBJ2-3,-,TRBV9,ASSVRGEAPDTQY
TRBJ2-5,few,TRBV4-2,ASSQAGETQY
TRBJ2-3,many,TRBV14,ASRTGILY
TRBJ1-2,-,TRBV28,ASSLEVGYT
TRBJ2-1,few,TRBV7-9,ASSLVSAGSYNEQF
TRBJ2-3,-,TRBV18,ASSPSSTDTQY
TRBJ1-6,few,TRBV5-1,ASSLDAQGGSSPLH
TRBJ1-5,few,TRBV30,AWSVSSNQPQH
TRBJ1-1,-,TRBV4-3,ASSDESNTEAF
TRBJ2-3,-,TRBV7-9,ASSLRLGQGRADTQY
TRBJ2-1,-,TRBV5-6,ASSPDRGSYNEQF
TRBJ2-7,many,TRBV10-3,AISSGTGQGVYEQY
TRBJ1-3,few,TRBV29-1,SGWTGQGNTIY
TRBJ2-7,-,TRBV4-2,ASSRGTSGKDEQY
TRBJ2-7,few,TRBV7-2,ASSQGQRNEQY
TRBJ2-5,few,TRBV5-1,ASSSGHLQETQY
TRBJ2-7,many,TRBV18,ASSPLGGAGGYEQY
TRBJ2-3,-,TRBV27,ASSSTDRGPDTQY
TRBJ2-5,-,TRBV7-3,ASSLAIKETQY
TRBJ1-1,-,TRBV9,ASSVTTNTEAF
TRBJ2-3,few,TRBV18,ASSPESDTQY